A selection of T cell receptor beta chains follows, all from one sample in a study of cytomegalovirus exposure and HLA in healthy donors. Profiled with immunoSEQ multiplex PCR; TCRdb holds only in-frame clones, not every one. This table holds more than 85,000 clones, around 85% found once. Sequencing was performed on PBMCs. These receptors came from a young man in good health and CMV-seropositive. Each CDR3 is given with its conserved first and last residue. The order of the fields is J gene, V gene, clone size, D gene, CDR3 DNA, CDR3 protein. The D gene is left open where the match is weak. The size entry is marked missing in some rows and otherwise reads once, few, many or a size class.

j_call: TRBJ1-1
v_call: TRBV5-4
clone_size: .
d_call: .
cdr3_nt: TGTGCCAGCAGCCAGACTGGGGGGGCCAAAGCTTTCTTT
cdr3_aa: CASSQTGGAKAFF

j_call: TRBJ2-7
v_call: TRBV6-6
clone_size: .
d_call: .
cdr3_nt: TGTGCCAGCAGTTACTCAGACAGATTCTACGAGCAGTACTTC
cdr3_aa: CASSYSDRFYEQYF

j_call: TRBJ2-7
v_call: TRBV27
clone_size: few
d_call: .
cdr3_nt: TGTGCCAGCAGTTTAAAAGGGGGCTCCTACGAGCAGTACTTC
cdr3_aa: CASSLKGGSYEQYF

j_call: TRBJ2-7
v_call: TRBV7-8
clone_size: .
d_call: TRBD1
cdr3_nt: TGTGCCAGCAGCACCAACCGGGACAGGGGATACGAGCAGTACTTC
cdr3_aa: CASSTNRDRGYEQYF

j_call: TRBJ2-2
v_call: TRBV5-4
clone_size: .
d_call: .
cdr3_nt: TGTGCCAGCAGCTTCGGGGACACCGGGGAGCTGTTTTTT
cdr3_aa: CASSFGDTGELFF

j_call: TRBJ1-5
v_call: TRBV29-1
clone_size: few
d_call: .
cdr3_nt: TGCAGCGTTGTGGCTCAGGCGGGCCAGCCCCAGCATTTT
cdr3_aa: CSVVAQAGQPQHF

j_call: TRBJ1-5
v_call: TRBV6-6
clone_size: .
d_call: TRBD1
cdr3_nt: TGTGCCAGCAGTGCCAGGGGGCTAAATCAGCCCCAGCATTTT
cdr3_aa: CASSARGLNQPQHF

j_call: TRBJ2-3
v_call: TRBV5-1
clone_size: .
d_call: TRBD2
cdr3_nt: TGCGCCAGCAGCCCCTACTCTAGCGGGGGGTCAGCAGATACGCAGTATTTT
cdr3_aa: CASSPYSSGGSADTQYF

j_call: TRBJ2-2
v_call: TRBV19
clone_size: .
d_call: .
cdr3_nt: TGTGCCAGTAGTAGCAGAGGCGGGGTGAGGGAGCTGTTTTTT
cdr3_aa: CASSSRGGVRELFF

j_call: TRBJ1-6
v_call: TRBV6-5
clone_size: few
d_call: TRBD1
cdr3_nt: TGTGCCAGCAGTTTAATGGGGCAGGGGGATTCACCCCTCCACTTT
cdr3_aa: CASSLMGQGDSPLHF

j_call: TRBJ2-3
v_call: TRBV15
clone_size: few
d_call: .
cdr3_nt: TGTGCCACCAGCAGAGAGGGGGGGCCTACAGATACGCAGTATTTT
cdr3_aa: CATSREGGPTDTQYF

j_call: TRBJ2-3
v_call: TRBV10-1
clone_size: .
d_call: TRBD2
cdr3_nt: TGCGCCAGCAGTATGACTAGCGGGGGAACAGATACGCAGTATTTT
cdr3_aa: CASSMTSGGTDTQYF

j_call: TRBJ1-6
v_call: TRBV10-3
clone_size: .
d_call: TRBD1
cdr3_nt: TGTGCCATCAGTGAGTCGGGACAGGGAAGAAGTTCACCCCTCCACTTT
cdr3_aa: CAISESGQGRSSPLHF

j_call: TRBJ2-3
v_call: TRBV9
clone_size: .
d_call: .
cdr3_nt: TGTGCCAGCAGCGTCGTCCTTAGAGATACGCAGTATTTT
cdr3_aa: CASSVVLRDTQYF

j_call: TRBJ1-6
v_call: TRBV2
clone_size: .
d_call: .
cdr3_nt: TGTGCCAGCAGCTACAGGGTCTCGAATTCACCCCTCCACTTT
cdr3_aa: CASSYRVSNSPLHF

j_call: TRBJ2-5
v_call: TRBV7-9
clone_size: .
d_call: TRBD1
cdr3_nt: TGTGCCAGCAGCACCACAGGGAGTCCTACAGGGGAGCAGTACTTC
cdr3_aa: CASSTTGSPTGEQYF

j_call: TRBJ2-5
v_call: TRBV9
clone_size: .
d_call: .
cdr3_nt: TGTGCCAGCAGCGTAGCCGCTCATAGCCAAGAGACCCAGTACTTC
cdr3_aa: CASSVAAHSQETQYF

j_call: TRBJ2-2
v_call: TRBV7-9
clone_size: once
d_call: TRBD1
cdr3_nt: TGTGCCAGCAGCTCCCGGGACAGGGGCCCCTCGAACACCGGGGAGCTGTTTTTT
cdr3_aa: CASSSRDRGPSNTGELFF

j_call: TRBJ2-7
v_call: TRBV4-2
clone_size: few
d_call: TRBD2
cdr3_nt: TGTGCCAGCAGCCAAGAAGGGACTAGCGCGGCTAGGGAGCAGTACTTC
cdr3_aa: CASSQEGTSAAREQYF

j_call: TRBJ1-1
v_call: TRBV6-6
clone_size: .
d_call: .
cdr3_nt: TGTGCCAGCAGCCGGGACGGGGAGGCGAACACTGAAGCTTTCTTT
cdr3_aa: CASSRDGEANTEAFF

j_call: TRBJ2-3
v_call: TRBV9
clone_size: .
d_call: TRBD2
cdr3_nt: TGTGCCAGCAGCTCCTCCCTACTAGCGGGGGGATATACGCAGTATTTT
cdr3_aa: CASSSSLLAGGYTQYF

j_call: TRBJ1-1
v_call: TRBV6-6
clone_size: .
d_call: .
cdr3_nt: TGTGCCAGCAGTTACACGCCGAGGGGGGGGAGCACTGAAGCTTTCTTT
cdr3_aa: CASSYTPRGGSTEAFF

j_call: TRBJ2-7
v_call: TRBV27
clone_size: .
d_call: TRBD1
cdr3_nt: TGTGCCAGCAGTTTCGGACAGGGAACCCACGAGCAGTACTTC
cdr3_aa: CASSFGQGTHEQYF

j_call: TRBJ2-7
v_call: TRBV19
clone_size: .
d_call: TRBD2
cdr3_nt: TGTGCCAGTAGTACATTTAGCGGGGAGTACGAGCAGTACTTC
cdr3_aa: CASSTFSGEYEQYF

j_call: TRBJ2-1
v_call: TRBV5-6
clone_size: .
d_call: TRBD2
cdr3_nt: TGTGCCAGCAGCCGGGGACTAGGTGGGTACAATGAGCAGTTCTTC
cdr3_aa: CASSRGLGGYNEQFF

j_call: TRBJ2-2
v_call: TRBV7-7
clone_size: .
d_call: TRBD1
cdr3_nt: TGTGCTAGCAGCCCACAGGGGTTGAACACCGGGGAGCTGTTTTTT
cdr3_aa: CASSPQGLNTGELFF

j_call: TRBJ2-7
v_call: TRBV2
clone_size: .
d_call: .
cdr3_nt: TGTGCCGGAATGGGGGGTTCCTACGAGCAGTACTTC
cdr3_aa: CAGMGGSYEQYF

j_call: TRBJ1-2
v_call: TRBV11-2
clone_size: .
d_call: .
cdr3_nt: TGTGCCAGCAGCTTAGGCCCCTCCGCGGGAGCCTATGGCTACACCTTC
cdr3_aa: CASSLGPSAGAYGYTF

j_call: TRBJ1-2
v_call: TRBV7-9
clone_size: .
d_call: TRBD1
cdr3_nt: TGTGCCAGCAGCTTAGGCTCCGGGACAGGGATCTCTAACTATGGCTACACCTTC
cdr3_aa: CASSLGSGTGISNYGYTF

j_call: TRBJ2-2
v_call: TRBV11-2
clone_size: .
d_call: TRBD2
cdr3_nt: TGTGCCAGCAGCCCCAAACTGATCGGGGGGGGCGACGTCGGGGAGCTGTTTTTT
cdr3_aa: CASSPKLIGGGDVGELFF

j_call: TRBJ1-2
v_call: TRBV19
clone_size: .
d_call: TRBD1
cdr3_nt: TGTGCCACCCAGGGTGTGACAGGGATGTATGGCTACACCTTC
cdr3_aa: CATQGVTGMYGYTF